This paragraph covers one TCR beta chain sequence. Its antigen remains unidentified. This sample is part of a study of blood T cells in healthy people across ages. Regarding the study as a whole: In older individuals, TCR beta diversity per million T cells was lower, falling roughly linearly with age. Leaving the PBMCs unsorted stopped any conclusive comparison of naive versus antigen-experienced cells.

Primers used in a second PCR of about 7 to 11 cycles were a sample-barcoded 5' primer and a J-beta primer mix. TCRdb independently ran MiXCR on the 5' RACE reads; one entry per CDR3 protein. Among 1.5 million to 2 million distinct CDR3 sequences listed, less than 50% were seen once. This clonotype was obtained from a woman aged 40-49 years in good health. The source material was blood.

The CDR3, as DNA: TGTGCCACGGCTAGGCTTTACAATGAGCAGTTCTTC. Protein sequence: CATARLYNEQFF. The chain couples TRBV11-2 to TRBJ2-1; no reliable D call. Per germline, CDR1 SGHAT and CDR2 FQNNGV. V dropped 10 bases and J dropped 4 bases, with 11 bases sitting between them. The length of the CDR3 is 12 residues. Looking up the rest from reference TRBV11-2 and TRBJ2-1 gives the full variable domain: EAGVAQSPRYKIIEKRQSVAFWCNPISGHATLYWYQQILGQGPKLLIQFQNNGVVDDSQLPKDRFSAERLKGVDSTLKIQPAKLEDSAVYLCATARLYNEQFFGPGTRLTVL.